Listed below are T cell receptor beta chains from one sample, sequenced in a study of blood T cell repertoires in COVID-19. Sequencing used immunoSEQ multiplex PCR; TCRdb keeps in-frame clones, though not all of them. The sample consists of about 100,000 clones, 84% of them appearing once. Sequencing input: peripheral blood. The source is a man aged 55-75 years with acute or convalescent COVID-19. Both conserved end residues are part of each CDR3. D genes are given only for firm matches. Size values are once, few and many counts, or a class for expanded clones, and some rows have none.

V: TRBV5-1; D: NA; J: TRBJ1-5; size: NA; CDR3: CASSLGGRSNQPQHF; DNA: TGCGCCAGCAGCTTGGGGGGCCGGAGCAATCAGCCCCAGCATTTT
V: TRBV5-1; D: TRBD1; J: TRBJ1-1; size: NA; CDR3: CASSLGQGTGTEAFF; DNA: TGCGCCAGCAGCCTGGGACAGGGTACGGGCACTGAAGCTTTCTTT
V: TRBV9; D: NA; J: TRBJ1-2; size: NA; CDR3: CASSVVSGNYGYTF; DNA: TGTGCCAGCAGCGTAGTTTCCGGTAACTATGGCTACACCTTC
V: TRBV4-1; D: TRBD2; J: TRBJ2-1; size: NA; CDR3: CASSQALAGAYNEQFF; DNA: TGCGCCAGCAGCCAAGCACTAGCGGGAGCCTACAATGAGCAGTTCTTC
V: TRBV4-2; D: TRBD1; J: TRBJ2-6; size: medium-sized; CDR3: CASSQDWAGGDSGANVLTF; DNA: TGTGCCAGCAGCCAAGATTGGGCAGGGGGCGACTCTGGGGCCAACGTCCTGACTTTC
V: TRBV28; D: NA; J: TRBJ1-2; size: NA; CDR3: CASSLDGKGGYTF; DNA: TGTGCCAGCAGTTTAGACGGGAAAGGCGGCTACACCTTC
V: TRBV10-3; D: NA; J: TRBJ2-1; size: NA; CDR3: CAIARESYNEQFF; DNA: TGTGCCATCGCCCGGGAGTCCTACAATGAGCAGTTCTTC
V: TRBV15; D: NA; J: TRBJ2-5; size: NA; CDR3: CATSRVSGQETQYF; DNA: TGTGCCACCAGCAGAGTCTCGGGTCAAGAGACCCAGTACTTC
V: TRBV11-3; D: TRBD1; J: TRBJ1-6; size: NA; CDR3: CASRNRQGHNSPLHF; DNA: TGTGCCAGCAGAAACCGACAGGGGCATAATTCACCCCTCCACTTT
V: TRBV5-1; D: TRBD2; J: TRBJ2-7; size: NA; CDR3: CASRVALAGPQYF; DNA: TGCGCCAGCAGAGTGGCACTAGCGGGACCTCAGTACTTC
V: TRBV3-1/TRBV3-2; D: TRBD1; J: TRBJ2-7; size: NA; CDR3: CASSQAGQGVYEQYF; DNA: TGTGCCAGCAGCCAAGCCGGACAGGGAGTTTACGAGCAGTACTTC
V: TRBV11-3; D: NA; J: TRBJ2-1; size: NA; CDR3: CASSLSRANEQFF; DNA: TGTGCCAGCAGCTTGAGCAGGGCCAATGAGCAGTTCTTC
V: TRBV6-5; D: NA; J: TRBJ2-5; size: NA; CDR3: CASSYGGKTQYF; DNA: TGTGCCAGCAGTTACGGCGGGAAGACCCAGTACTTC
V: TRBV3-1/TRBV3-2; D: TRBD1; J: TRBJ1-5; size: NA; CDR3: CASSLGGGQGHQPQHF; DNA: TGTGCCAGCAGCCTTGGTGGAGGACAGGGGCATCAGCCCCAGCATTTT
V: TRBV18; D: NA; J: TRBJ2-5; size: NA; CDR3: CASSTGQSETQYF; DNA: TGTGCCAGCTCGACCGGACAGTCAGAGACCCAGTACTTC
V: TRBV30; D: NA; J: TRBJ2-2; size: NA; CDR3: CAWSQELGPGMNTGELFF; DNA: TGTGCCTGGAGTCAAGAACTTGGACCCGGGATGAACACCGGGGAGCTGTTTTTT
V: TRBV19; D: TRBD1; J: TRBJ2-5; size: NA; CDR3: CASRRVDRGPQETQYF; DNA: TGTGCCAGTAGGAGGGTTGACAGGGGGCCTCAAGAGACCCAGTACTTC
V: TRBV10-2; D: NA; J: TRBJ1-5; size: once; CDR3: CASSEGGGGQPQHF; DNA: TGCGCCAGCAGTGAGGGTGGGGGCGGTCAGCCCCAGCATTTT
V: TRBV19; D: NA; J: TRBJ2-7; size: NA; CDR3: CASSIGQGIAEQYF; DNA: TGTGCCAGTAGTATCGGGCAGGGTATCGCCGAGCAGTACTTC
V: TRBV10-2; D: NA; J: TRBJ2-3; size: NA; CDR3: CASVLDISTDTQYF; DNA: TGCGCCAGCGTCCTGGACATCTCCACAGATACGCAGTATTTT
V: TRBV6-5; D: TRBD1; J: TRBJ1-1; size: NA; CDR3: CASSSYQGAAEAFF; DNA: TGTGCCAGCAGTTCCTATCAGGGGGCGGCTGAAGCTTTCTTT
V: TRBV5-1; D: NA; J: TRBJ2-1; size: NA; CDR3: CASSFYTSRANEQFF; DNA: TGCGCCAGCAGCTTTTATACTAGCCGGGCCAATGAGCAGTTCTTC
V: TRBV4-3; D: NA; J: TRBJ1-2; size: NA; CDR3: CASSQDRILYGYTF; DNA: TGCGCCAGCAGCCAAGACAGAATTCTCTATGGCTACACCTTC
V: TRBV18; D: NA; J: TRBJ2-5; size: NA; CDR3: CASSPPAQGVRETQYF; DNA: TGTGCCAGCTCACCACCCGCACAGGGCGTGAGAGAGACCCAGTACTTC
V: TRBV25-1; D: NA; J: TRBJ1-1; size: once; CDR3: CASSPRVKGTEAFF; DNA: TGTGCCAGCAGTCCGAGGGTCAAGGGCACTGAAGCTTTCTTT
V: TRBV25-1; D: NA; J: TRBJ1-2; size: NA; CDR3: CASSELRQQGHYGYTF; DNA: TGTGCCAGCAGTGAATTGAGGCAGCAGGGTCACTATGGCTACACCTTC
V: TRBV19; D: TRBD1; J: TRBJ1-1; size: NA; CDR3: CASSINRGDEAFF; DNA: TGTGCCAGTAGTATTAACAGGGGGGATGAAGCTTTCTTT
V: TRBV19; D: NA; J: TRBJ1-5; size: few; CDR3: CASSIGGRGQPQHF; DNA: TGTGCCAGTAGTATAGGCGGGCGGGGTCAGCCCCAGCATTTT
V: TRBV6-6; D: TRBD1; J: TRBJ1-5; size: NA; CDR3: CASSYSSQGDAQPQHF; DNA: TGTGCCAGCAGTTACTCATCGCAGGGGGATGCTCAGCCCCAGCATTTT
V: TRBV27; D: TRBD2; J: TRBJ2-1; size: NA; CDR3: CASSSLAGSLYNEQFF; DNA: TGTGCCAGCAGTTCTTTAGCGGGGAGCCTCTACAATGAGCAGTTCTTC
V: TRBV15; D: NA; J: TRBJ1-4; size: once; CDR3: CATSLGRREKLFF; DNA: TGTGCCACCAGCTTAGGCCGGCGGGAAAAACTGTTTTTT
V: TRBV6-5; D: TRBD1; J: TRBJ2-7; size: NA; CDR3: CASVPTGAWEQYF; DNA: TGTGCCAGCGTCCCGACAGGGGCATGGGAGCAGTACTTC
V: TRBV5-1; D: TRBD1; J: TRBJ2-5; size: NA; CDR3: CASSSGQGRVETQYF; DNA: TGCGCCAGCAGCTCCGGACAGGGTAGAGTTGAGACCCAGTACTTC
V: TRBV7-2; D: NA; J: TRBJ2-7; size: NA; CDR3: CASSLAFYYEQYF; DNA: TGTGCCAGCAGCTTAGCCTTCTACTACGAGCAGTACTTC
V: TRBV5-5; D: NA; J: TRBJ1-5; size: NA; CDR3: CASSLSGVDQPQHF; DNA: TGTGCCAGCAGCTTGTCAGGGGTGGATCAGCCCCAGCATTTT
V: TRBV9; D: TRBD1; J: TRBJ2-3; size: NA; CDR3: CASSVGTASTDTQYF; DNA: TGTGCCAGCAGCGTCGGGACAGCCAGCACAGATACGCAGTATTTT
V: TRBV7-2; D: TRBD1; J: TRBJ1-2; size: NA; CDR3: CASGTGASNYGYTF; DNA: TGTGCCAGCGGGACAGGGGCATCAAACTATGGCTACACCTTC
V: TRBV12-5; D: NA; J: TRBJ2-5; size: NA; CDR3: CASGSSGGTFHF; DNA: TGTGCTAGTGGCTCGTCGGGGGGCACCTTCCACTTC
V: TRBV4-1; D: NA; J: TRBJ1-1; size: NA; CDR3: CASRGHLKNTEAFF; DNA: TGCGCCAGCAGAGGACACCTGAAAAACACTGAAGCTTTCTTT
V: TRBV2; D: TRBD1; J: TRBJ1-1; size: NA; CDR3: CASTPGQGSIAFF; DNA: TGTGCCAGCACACCGGGACAGGGCTCGATAGCTTTCTTT
V: TRBV3-1/TRBV3-2; D: NA; J: TRBJ2-3; size: once; CDR3: CASSQTRVGVSTDTQYF; DNA: TGTGCCAGCAGCCAAACGAGGGTGGGAGTAAGCACAGATACGCAGTATTTT
V: TRBV3-1/TRBV3-2; D: NA; J: TRBJ2-2; size: NA; CDR3: CASSQLAGDTGELFF; DNA: TGTGCCAGCAGCCAATTGGCAGGGGACACCGGGGAGCTGTTTTTT
V: TRBV4-3; D: TRBD2; J: TRBJ2-2; size: NA; CDR3: CASSRLAGTGELFF; DNA: TGCGCCAGCAGCCGACTAGCGGGCACCGGGGAGCTGTTTTTT
V: TRBV10-3; D: NA; J: TRBJ1-1; size: NA; CDR3: CAIRDGSPGEQGNTEAFF; DNA: TGTGCCATCAGGGATGGGTCCCCAGGGGAACAGGGGAACACTGAAGCTTTCTTT
V: TRBV27; D: NA; J: TRBJ1-5; size: NA; CDR3: CASSLSPISGRQPQHF; DNA: TGTGCCAGCAGTTTATCCCCTATATCGGGTCGTCAGCCCCAGCATTTT
V: TRBV18; D: NA; J: TRBJ2-5; size: NA; CDR3: CASSPPTVRETQYF; DNA: TGTGCCAGCTCACCACCGACAGTCCGGGAGACCCAGTACTTC
V: TRBV6-5; D: NA; J: TRBJ2-1; size: NA; CDR3: CASSRVGGYNEQFF; DNA: TGTGCCAGCAGCAGGGTAGGAGGGTACAATGAGCAGTTCTTC
V: TRBV15; D: TRBD1; J: TRBJ2-3; size: few; CDR3: CATSRDRGYTDTQYF; DNA: TGTGCCACCAGCAGAGACAGGGGGTACACAGATACGCAGTATTTT
V: TRBV27; D: NA; J: TRBJ1-4; size: NA; CDR3: CASSLGPGWEKLFF; DNA: TGTGCCAGCAGCCTAGGACCGGGATGGGAAAAACTGTTTTTT
V: TRBV25-1; D: NA; J: TRBJ1-3; size: NA; CDR3: CASSQSRGPLGNTIYF; DNA: TGTGCCAGCAGCCAAAGCAGGGGACCGCTCGGAAACACCATATATTTT
V: TRBV5-1; D: TRBD2; J: TRBJ2-5; size: NA; CDR3: CASSWGRTSGQETQYF; DNA: TGCGCCAGCAGCTGGGGGAGGACTAGCGGACAAGAGACCCAGTACTTC
V: TRBV10-1; D: NA; J: TRBJ2-3; size: NA; CDR3: CASSEASGARLTDTQYF; DNA: TGCGCCAGCAGTGAGGCCTCAGGGGCTAGACTTACAGATACGCAGTATTTT
V: TRBV18; D: TRBD2; J: TRBJ2-1; size: NA; CDR3: CASSSILAETEQFF; DNA: TGTGCCAGCTCATCCATTCTAGCGGAAACCGAGCAGTTCTTC
V: TRBV4-1; D: NA; J: TRBJ2-5; size: NA; CDR3: CASSQVPQETQYF; DNA: TGCGCCAGCAGCCAAGTTCCCCAGGAGACCCAGTACTTC
V: TRBV5-1; D: NA; J: TRBJ1-1; size: NA; CDR3: CASSLGAGGTTEAFF; DNA: TGCGCCAGCAGCTTGGGAGCAGGAGGGACCACTGAAGCTTTCTTT
V: TRBV2; D: NA; J: TRBJ1-2; size: NA; CDR3: CASSVLGSYGYTF; DNA: TGTGCCAGCAGTGTTCTAGGGAGCTATGGCTACACCTTC
V: TRBV30; D: TRBD2; J: TRBJ2-3; size: NA; CDR3: CAWSVLRTSGTDTQYF; DNA: TGTGCCTGGAGTGTACTTCGGACTAGCGGCACAGATACGCAGTATTTT
V: TRBV4-3; D: NA; J: TRBJ2-3; size: NA; CDR3: CASSQGAGTIGDTQYF; DNA: TGCGCCAGCAGCCAAGGGGCCGGGACAATTGGAGATACGCAGTATTTT
V: TRBV7-8; D: TRBD2; J: TRBJ2-1; size: few; CDR3: CASSARASGRASYNEQFF; DNA: TGTGCCAGCTCGGCCCGGGCTAGCGGGAGGGCCTCCTACAATGAGCAGTTCTTC